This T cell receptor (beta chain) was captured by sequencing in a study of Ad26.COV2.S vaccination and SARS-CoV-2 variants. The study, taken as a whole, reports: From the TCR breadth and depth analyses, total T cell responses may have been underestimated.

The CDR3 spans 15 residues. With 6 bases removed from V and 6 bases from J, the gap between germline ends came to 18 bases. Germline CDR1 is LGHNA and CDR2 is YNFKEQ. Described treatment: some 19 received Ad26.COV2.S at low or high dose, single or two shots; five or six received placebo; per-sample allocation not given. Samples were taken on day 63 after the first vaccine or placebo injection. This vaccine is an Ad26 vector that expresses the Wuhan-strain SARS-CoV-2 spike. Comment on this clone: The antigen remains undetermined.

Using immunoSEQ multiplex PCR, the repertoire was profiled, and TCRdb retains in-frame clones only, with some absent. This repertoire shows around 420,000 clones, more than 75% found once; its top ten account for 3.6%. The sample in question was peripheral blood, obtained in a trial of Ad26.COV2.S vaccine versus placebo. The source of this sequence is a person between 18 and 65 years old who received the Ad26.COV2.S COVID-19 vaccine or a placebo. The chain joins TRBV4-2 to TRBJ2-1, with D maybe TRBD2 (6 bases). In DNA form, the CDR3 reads TGTGCCAGCAGGGCCGGGACTCCTTTACTCAATGAGCAGTTCTTC. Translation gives CASRAGTPLLNEQFF.